Listed here are 13 T cell receptor beta chains from one sample, sequenced in a study of blood T cell repertoires in COVID-19. TCRdb's table, derived via immunoSEQ multiplex PCR, lists solely in-frame clones and lacks some. The sample comprises 140,000 to 150,000 clones, roughly 87% of which are singletons, and roughly 4% rests with the top ten. The specimen sequenced was PBMCs or T cells enriched from blood (not recorded which). Receptor source: a woman aged 40 to 50 who had been exposed to COVID-19.

The rearrangement uses TRBV3-1 (or the pseudogene TRBV3-2) and TRBJ2-3, with 10 bases matching TRBD2. This CDR3 is 15 amino acids long. Germline V gives CDR1 LGHDT, CDR2 YNNKEL (reference sequence). V was pared by 0 bases and J by 7 bases, with 4 bases of the junction left unmatched. The CDR3 here is CASSQETSGPHTQYF. The CDR3 DNA follows: TGTGCCAGCAGCCAAGAGACTAGCGGGCCTCATACGCAGTATTTT.

This clone is a singleton in its sample. V usage is TRBV7-8 and J usage is TRBJ1-5, with TRBD1 identical over 7 bases. The CDR3 spans 16 residues. J gave up 0 bases and V 4 bases, and 6 bases lay outside the gene matches. Germline-derived CDR1 and CDR2 are SGHVS and FQNEAQ. This CDR3 reads CASSSRDRTSNQPQHF. DNA of the CDR3: TGTGCCAGCAGCTCCAGGGACAGAACTAGCAATCAGCCCCAGCATTTT. The variable domain in full, with the rest retrieved from reference TRBV7-8 and TRBJ1-5, is GAGVSQSPRYKVAKRGQDVALRCDPISGHVSLFWYQQALGQGPEFLTYFQNEAQLDKSGLPSDRFFAERPEGSVSTLKIQRTQQEDSAVYLCASSSRDRTSNQPQHFGDGTRLSIL.

The sample holds a few counts of this clone. The CDR3 coding sequence is TGTGCCAGCAGCTTAGGGCGGGGGTCCTCCTACGAGCAGTACTTC. It yields the protein CASSLGRGSSYEQYF. The chain combines TRBV11-2 with TRBJ2-7, with 7 bases aligning to TRBD2. From germline, CDR1 is SGHAT and CDR2 FQNNGV. With 1 base clipped from V and 0 bases from J, the junction kept 3 bases outside the gene matches. The CDR3 runs 15 residues.

The chain recombines TRBV28 with TRBJ2-7; possible D gene TRBD2, 6 bases. The CDR3 loop spans 13 amino acids. V lost 5 bases, J lost 3 bases, and 11 bases lay in between. In germline, CDR1 is MDHEN, CDR2 SYDVKM. As DNA, the CDR3 is TGTGCCAGCAGTCCCGGGGGAAGCTACGAGCAGTACTTC. Its translation is CASSPGGSYEQYF.

The V call is TRBV7-7, the J call TRBJ2-5; 9 bases map to TRBD1. J lost 5 bases, V lost 5 bases, and 9 bases had no gene match. The CDR3 is made up of 15 amino acids. Germline V CDR1 and CDR2: SSHAT, FNYEAQ (reference sequence). This CDR3 is CASSLNRGLGETQYF. The CDR3 nucleotides read TGTGCCAGCAGCCTAAACAGGGGGCTGGGGGAGACCCAGTACTTC.

This clone was observed a few times. The chain combines TRBV5-5 with TRBJ2-2; a weak D match, TRBD1 (6 bases). This CDR3 is built from 13 residues. Germline V lookup: CDR1 SGHKS, CDR2 YYEKEE (reference sequence). The germline V and J ends were trimmed by 4 bases and 9 bases, with 13 bases remaining between them. CDR3 residues: CASSQTGIWELFF. In nucleotides, the CDR3 is TGTGCCAGCAGCCAAACAGGGATCTGGGAGCTGTTTTTT. Full variable domain (outside the CDR3, taken from reference TRBV5-5 and TRBJ2-2): DAGVTQSPTHLIKTRGQQVTLRCSPISGHKSVSWYQQVLGQGPQFIFQYYEKEERGRGNFPDRFSARQFPNYSSELNVNALLLGDSALYLCASSQTGIWELFFGEGSRLTVL.

The chain recombines TRBV27 with TRBJ2-2; 9 nucleotides agree with TRBD2. This CDR3 is 18 amino acids long. Germline V CDR1 and CDR2: MNHEY, SMNVEV (reference sequence). V lost 6 bases to trimming and J lost 0 bases; unmatched junction nucleotides: 11. The CDR3 loop is CASSPRWLAGTNTGELFF. In nucleotides, the CDR3 is TGTGCCAGCAGCCCTCGATGGCTAGCGGGGACGAACACCGGGGAGCTGTTTTTT.

This rearrangement joins TRBV11-2 to TRBJ2-1, with D unclear. With 5 bases removed from V and 0 bases from J, the gap between germline ends came to 5 bases. Germline CDR1 reads SGHAT; CDR2 reads FQNNGV. This CDR3 is built from 13 residues. The CDR3 region is CASSRPSYNEQFF. The DNA of the CDR3 is TGTGCCAGCAGCCGTCCCTCCTACAATGAGCAGTTCTTC.

V is TRBV5-1 and J is TRBJ1-4, with TRBD1 identical over 9 bases. Germline lookup yields CDR1 SGHRS and CDR2 YFSETQ. The ends lost 4 bases at V and 8 bases at J; junction bases unmatched: 9. This CDR3 has 15 amino acids. This chain's CDR3 is CASSETGGKVEKLFF. DNA for the CDR3: TGCGCCAGCAGCGAAACAGGGGGCAAGGTCGAAAAACTGTTTTTT.

Concerning this clone: Other nucleotide sequences from this sample produce the same CDR3. This sequence joins TRBV12-3 or TRBV12-4 and TRBJ1-1; D unresolved. The CDR3 extends over 12 amino acids. Trimming stripped 6 bases from V and 0 bases from J, with 5 bases between. CDR3 in amino acids: CASSYLNTEAFF. Written as DNA, the CDR3 is TGTGCCAGCAGCTACCTGAACACTGAAGCTTTCTTT.

In its sample, this clone was seen a few times. The chain has TRBV5-4 and TRBJ2-7, with D possibly matching TRBD1 (5 bases). V was clipped by 0 bases and J by 3 bases, with 7 bases between them. Germline V CDR1 and CDR2: SGHNT, YYREEE (reference sequence). The CDR3 is 13 amino acids. The CDR3 DNA reads as TGTGCCAGCAGCTTGGCAGGGCTCTACGAGCAGTACTTC. It yields the protein CASSLAGLYEQYF. The complete variable domain, with remaining parts taken from reference TRBV5-4 and TRBJ2-7, reads ETGVTQSPTHLIKTRGQQVTLRCSSQSGHNTVSWYQQALGQGPQFIFQYYREEENGRGNFPPRFSGLQFPNYSSELNVNALELDDSALYLCASSLAGLYEQYFGPGTRLTVT.

The CDR3 DNA follows: TGTGCCAGCAGCTTGGGGTCCCTATATACCGGGGAGCTGTTTTTT. As protein: CASSLGSLYTGELFF. The V gene is TRBV5-6, the J gene TRBJ2-2, with no clear D. The CDR3 is made up of 15 amino acids. V was shortened by 0 bases and J by 5 bases, with 11 bases between the two germline ends. The germline CDR1 and CDR2 sequences are SGHDT and YYEEEE. The full variable domain, completed using reference TRBV5-6 and TRBJ2-2, is DAGVTQSPTHLIKTRGQQVTLRCSPKSGHDTVSWYQQALGQGPQFIFQYYEEEERQRGNFPDRFSGHQFPNYSSELNVNALLLGDSALYLCASSLGSLYTGELFFGEGSRLTVL.

V usage is TRBV12-5 and J usage is TRBJ2-7; D perhaps matches TRBD1 (6 bases). V was shortened by 6 bases and J by 2 bases, with 11 bases between the two germline ends. This CDR3 has 13 residues. The germline gives CDR1 LGHNT, CDR2 FRNRAP. CDR3 coding DNA: TGTGCTAGTGGCGGACAGAGCCCCTACGAGCAGTACTTC. Encoded protein: CASGGQSPYEQYF.